Detailed here is one T cell receptor beta chain. Its antigen is not identified. Incorporated into the TCR beta cDNA libraries were unique molecular identifiers, which served to reduce PCR and sequencing biases. A population of about 0.9 to 10 million T cells gave rise to roughly 0.5 million cDNA molecules. MiXCR, run by TCRdb on the PCR reads, gives a single entry per CDR3 protein. The sample holds some 800,000 distinct CDR3 sequences, around 45% seen once. Trimming cost V 5 bases and J 8 bases, with 7 bases left between them. The CDR3 spans 11 residues. Germline CDR1 is SGHTA and CDR2 is FQGNSA. This specimen comes from a study of post-analysis software for immune sequencing data. Overall study findings and caveats: Patients used about 5 TRBV segments, including TRBV5-6, TRBV5-1 and TRBV20-1, more often than controls.

This TCR was sampled from a girl between 5 and 17 years old with multiple sclerosis. The sequenced material came from blood. V usage is TRBV7-2 and J usage is TRBJ2-1, with unresolved D. CDR3 in amino acids: CASSIMDEQFF. The DNA of the CDR3 is TGTGCCAGCAGCATCATGGATGAGCAGTTCTTC.